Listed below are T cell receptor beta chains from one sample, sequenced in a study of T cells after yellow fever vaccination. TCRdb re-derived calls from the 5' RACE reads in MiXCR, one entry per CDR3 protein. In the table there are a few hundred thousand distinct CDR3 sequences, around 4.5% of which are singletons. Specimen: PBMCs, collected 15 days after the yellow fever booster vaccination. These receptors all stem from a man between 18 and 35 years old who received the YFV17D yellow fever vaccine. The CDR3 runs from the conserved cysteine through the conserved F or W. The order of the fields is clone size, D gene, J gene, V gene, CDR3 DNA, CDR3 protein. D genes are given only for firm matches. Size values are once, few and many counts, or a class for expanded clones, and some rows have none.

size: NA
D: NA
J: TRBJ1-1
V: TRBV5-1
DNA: TGCGCCAGCAGCTTGGTTTCGGGGCGAGAGAACACTGAAGCTTTCTTT
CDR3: CASSLVSGRENTEAFF

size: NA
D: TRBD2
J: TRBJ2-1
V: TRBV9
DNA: TGTGCCAGCAGCGGAGCCTCCAGCGGGGTGGGCAATGAGCAGTTCTTC
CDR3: CASSGASSGVGNEQFF

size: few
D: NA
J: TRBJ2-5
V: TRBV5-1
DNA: TGCGCCAGCAGCCACGGACAGACCCCCCGAGAGACCCAGTACTTC
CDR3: CASSHGQTPRETQYF

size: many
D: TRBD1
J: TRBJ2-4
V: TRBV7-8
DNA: TGTGCCAGCAGCCTCCGGACAGGGATGGTTTCGAACATTCAGTACTTC
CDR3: CASSLRTGMVSNIQYF

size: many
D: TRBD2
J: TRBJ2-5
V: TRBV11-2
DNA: TGTGCCAGCAGCTCTGCGGGGCTAGCGGGGAGAGAGACCCAGTACTTC
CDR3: CASSSAGLAGRETQYF

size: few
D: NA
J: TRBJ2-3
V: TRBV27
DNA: TGTGCCAGCAGTTCGGGGATTGCGCAGTATTTT
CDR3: CASSSGIAQYF

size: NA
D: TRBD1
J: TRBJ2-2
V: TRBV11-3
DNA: TGTGCCAGCAGCCCGCCCTTCCAGGGGGTGAACACCGGGGAGCTGTTTTTT
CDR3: CASSPPFQGVNTGELFF

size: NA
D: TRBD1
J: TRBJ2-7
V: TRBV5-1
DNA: TGCGCCAGCAGCCCTCCCGGGACAGGGGCCTACGAGCAGTACTTC
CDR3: CASSPPGTGAYEQYF

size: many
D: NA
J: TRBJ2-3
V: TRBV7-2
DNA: TGTGCCAGCAGCCTTGGGGTTGGGTATTCGGGGCCCCGCGCTGGCACAGATACGCAGTATTTT
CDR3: CASSLGVGYSGPRAGTDTQYF

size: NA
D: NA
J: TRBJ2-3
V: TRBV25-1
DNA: TGTGCCAGCAGTGAATATCACCCAGCCGGGGATACGCAGTATTTT
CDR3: CASSEYHPAGDTQYF

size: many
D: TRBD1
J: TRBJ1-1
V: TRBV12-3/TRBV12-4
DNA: TGTGCCAGCAGTTTAAGGGACAGGTCCAAATTTGGAATAGCTTTCTTT
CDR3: CASSLRDRSKFGIAFF

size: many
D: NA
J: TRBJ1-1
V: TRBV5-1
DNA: TGCGCCAGCAGCTTACCTCTTACAGGGATCCACACTGAAGCTTTCTTT
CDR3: CASSLPLTGIHTEAFF

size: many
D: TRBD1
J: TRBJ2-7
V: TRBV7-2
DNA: TGTGCCAGCAGCTTAGCGGGGGGACAGGGGATTTACGAGCAGTACTTC
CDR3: CASSLAGGQGIYEQYF

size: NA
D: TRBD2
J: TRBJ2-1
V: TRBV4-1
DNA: TGCGCCAGCAGCAAAGAGGGACTAGCGGGGGGAAACGTGGCCTACAATGAGCAGTTCTTC
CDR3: CASSKEGLAGGNVAYNEQFF

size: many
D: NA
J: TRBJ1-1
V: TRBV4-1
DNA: TGCGCCAGCAGCCAAGATCCGGGGCACACTGAAGCTTTCTTT
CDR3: CASSQDPGHTEAFF

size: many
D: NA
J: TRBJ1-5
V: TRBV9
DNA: TGTGCCAGCAGCGAGAACAGGGACCAGCCCCAGCATTTT
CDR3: CASSENRDQPQHF

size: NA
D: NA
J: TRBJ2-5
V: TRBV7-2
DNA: TGTGCCAGCAGCCGAAACAGGCGTTCAGAGACCCAGTACTTC
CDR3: CASSRNRRSETQYF

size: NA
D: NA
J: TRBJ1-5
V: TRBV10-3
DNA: TGTGCCATCGGCCCGGGGGGGTCGAATGGCAATCAGCCCCAGCATTTT
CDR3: CAIGPGGSNGNQPQHF

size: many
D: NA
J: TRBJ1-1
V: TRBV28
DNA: TGTGCCAGCAGCCAGTCGAACACTGAAGCTTTCTTT
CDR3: CASSQSNTEAFF

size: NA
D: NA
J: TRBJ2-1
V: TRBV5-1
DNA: TGCGCCAGCAGCTTGGGGACCCCTGCCTACAATGAGCAGTTCTTC
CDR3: CASSLGTPAYNEQFF

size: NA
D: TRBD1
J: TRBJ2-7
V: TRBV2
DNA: TGTGCCAGCGTCGGGACAGGGGGCTACGAGCAGTACTTC
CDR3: CASVGTGGYEQYF

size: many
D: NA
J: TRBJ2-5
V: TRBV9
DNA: TGTGCCAGCAGCGTAGCTAACCGGGCCCCCCAAGAGACCCAGTACTTC
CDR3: CASSVANRAPQETQYF

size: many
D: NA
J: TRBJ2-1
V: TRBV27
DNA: TGTGCCAGCAACTTACTACAGAGCTCCTACAATGAGCAGTTCTTC
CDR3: CASNLLQSSYNEQFF

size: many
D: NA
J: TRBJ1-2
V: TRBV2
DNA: TGTGCCAACATCCCCCGGGACGGGATGGCAGGTTATGGCTACACCTTC
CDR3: CANIPRDGMAGYGYTF

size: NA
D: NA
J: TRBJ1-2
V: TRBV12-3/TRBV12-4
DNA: TGTGCCAGCAGTTTGCTGTATGGCTACACCTTC
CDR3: CASSLLYGYTF

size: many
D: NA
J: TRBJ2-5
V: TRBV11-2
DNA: TGTGCCAGCAGCTTAGCCCCTGGGGGGCAAGAGACCCAGTACTTC
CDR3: CASSLAPGGQETQYF

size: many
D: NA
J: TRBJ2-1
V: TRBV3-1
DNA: TGTGCCAGCAGCCAGACCCCTAGCGTACTTGGGAATGAGCAGTTCTTC
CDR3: CASSQTPSVLGNEQFF

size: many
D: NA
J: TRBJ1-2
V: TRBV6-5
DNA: TGTGCCAGCAGTTACTCGTTTGGGAGGCACTATGGCTACACCTTC
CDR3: CASSYSFGRHYGYTF

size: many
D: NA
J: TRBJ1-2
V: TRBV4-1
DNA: TGCGCCAGCAGCCAAGATCGCGGGCGTAGGGGAGTTGGCTACACCTTC
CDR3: CASSQDRGRRGVGYTF

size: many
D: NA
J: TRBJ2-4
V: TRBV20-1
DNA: TGCAGTGCTCCCCCCCCGACGGAGGGAAACATTCAGTACTTC
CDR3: CSAPPPTEGNIQYF

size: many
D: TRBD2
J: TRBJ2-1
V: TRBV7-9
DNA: TGTGCCGGGGGACTAGCGGGGTACAATGAGCAGTTCTTC
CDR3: CAGGLAGYNEQFF

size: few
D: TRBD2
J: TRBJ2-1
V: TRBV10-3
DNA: TGTGCCATCCGGACTAGCGGGGGGAGCTATGAGCAGTTCTTC
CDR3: CAIRTSGGSYEQFF

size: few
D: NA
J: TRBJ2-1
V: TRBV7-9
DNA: TGTGCCAGCAGCCCCTGGATAGACAATGAGCAGTTCTTC
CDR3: CASSPWIDNEQFF

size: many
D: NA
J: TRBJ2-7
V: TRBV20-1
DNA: TGCAGTGCTAGTGAAGGGGGCTCCTACGAGCAGTACTTC
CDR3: CSASEGGSYEQYF

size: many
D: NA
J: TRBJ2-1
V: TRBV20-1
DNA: TGCAGTGCTAGAACCGGGAGCTCCTACAATGAGCAGTTCTTC
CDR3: CSARTGSSYNEQFF

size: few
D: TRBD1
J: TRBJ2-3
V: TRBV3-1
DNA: TGTGCCAGCAGCCAGTTACAGGGGTCCCCCACAGATACGCAGTATTTT
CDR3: CASSQLQGSPTDTQYF

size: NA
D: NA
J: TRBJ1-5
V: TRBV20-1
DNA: TGCAGTGCTATCCCCGTTGGTGTTCAGCCCCAGCATTTT
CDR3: CSAIPVGVQPQHF

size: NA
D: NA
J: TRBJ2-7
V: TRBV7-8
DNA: TGTGCCAGCAGCTTAGGCGAAATCTACGAGCAGTACTTC
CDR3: CASSLGEIYEQYF

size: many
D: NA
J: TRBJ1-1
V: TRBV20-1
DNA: TGCAGTGCTAGAGGGGGACATCGGAACACTGAAGCTTTCTTT
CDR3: CSARGGHRNTEAFF

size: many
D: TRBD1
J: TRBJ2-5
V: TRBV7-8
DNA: TGTGCCAGCAGCTTTGGACAGGGAAAGACCCAGTACTTC
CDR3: CASSFGQGKTQYF

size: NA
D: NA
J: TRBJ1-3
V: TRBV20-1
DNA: TGCAGTGCTACCCAGGGAGGCGACACCATATATTTT
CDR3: CSATQGGDTIYF

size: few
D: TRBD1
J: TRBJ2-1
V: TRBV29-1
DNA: TGCAGCGGAGACAGGGGTTACAATGAGCAGTTCTTC
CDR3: CSGDRGYNEQFF

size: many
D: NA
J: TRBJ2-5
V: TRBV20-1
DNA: TGCAGCCCTAGTGCTAGAAGGGAGACCCAGTACTTC
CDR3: CSPSARRETQYF

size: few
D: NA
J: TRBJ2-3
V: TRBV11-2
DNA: TGTGCCAGCAGCCTCACGATAGATACGCAGTATTTT
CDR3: CASSLTIDTQYF

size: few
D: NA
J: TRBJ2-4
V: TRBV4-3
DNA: TGCGCCAGCAGCCAAGAATCCCCAGGCCATCTTGATTTAGCCAAAAACATTCAGTACTTC
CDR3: CASSQESPGHLDLAKNIQYF

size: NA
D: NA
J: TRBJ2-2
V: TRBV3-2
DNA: TGTGCCAGCAGCCAAGATCCCGCGGGGGAGAACACCGGGGAGCTGTTTTTT
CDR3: CASSQDPAGENTGELFF

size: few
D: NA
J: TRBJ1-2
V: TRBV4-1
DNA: TGCGCCAGCAGCCAAGACTTGGGATTTGCTAACTATGGCTACACCTTC
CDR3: CASSQDLGFANYGYTF

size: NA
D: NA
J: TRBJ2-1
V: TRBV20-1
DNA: TGCAGTGCTAGAGACGGTGAGCGGGGACAGGCCTACAATGAGCAGTTCTTC
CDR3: CSARDGERGQAYNEQFF

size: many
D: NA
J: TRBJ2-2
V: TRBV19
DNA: TGTGCCACCTCGGGGACCGCGAACACCGGGGAGCTGTTTTTT
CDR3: CATSGTANTGELFF

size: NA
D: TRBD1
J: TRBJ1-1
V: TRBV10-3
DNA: TGTGCCATCAGTACCACAGGGGAGGGTGAAGCTTTCTTT
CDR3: CAISTTGEGEAFF

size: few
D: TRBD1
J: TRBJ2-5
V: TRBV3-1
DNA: TGTGCCAGCAGCCAAGAGGGACAGGGGTACGAGACCCAGTACTTC
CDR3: CASSQEGQGYETQYF

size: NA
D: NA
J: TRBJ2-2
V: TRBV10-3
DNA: TGTGCCATCAGTGAAAAAAGTTTGGGGGCGCCGTTCGGGGAGCTGTTTTTT
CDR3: CAISEKSLGAPFGELFF

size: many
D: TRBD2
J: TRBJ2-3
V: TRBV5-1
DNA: TGCGCCAGCAGCTTGAGCGGGGGGGTTAGCACAGATACGCAGTATTTT
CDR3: CASSLSGGVSTDTQYF

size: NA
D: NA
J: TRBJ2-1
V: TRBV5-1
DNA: TGCGCCAGCAGCTTGTCACCAACAAGCTCCTACAATGAGCAGTTCTTC
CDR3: CASSLSPTSSYNEQFF